This T cell receptor (beta chain) was identified during a study of T cells in Graves' hyperthyroidism and ophthalmopathy. There were TCR beta CDR3 regions amplified from RNA transcripts. During a first-round RT-PCR of the TCR CDR3, the HTBI primer set was used. TCRdb called the multiplex PCR reads again in MiXCR, with one record for every CDR3 protein. The sample contains some 420,000 distinct CDR3 sequences, around 15% of which appear only once. The V segment lost 4 bases and the J segment 4 bases; nucleotides outside the gene matches: 6. CDR3 length: 16 amino acids. CDR1 and CDR2 from the germline V gene are SNHLY and FYNNEI. Clinical symptoms, serum thyroxine, TRAb, thyroid ultrasound and orbital computed tomography established diagnosis. This clonotype was counted a few times.

The specimen was blood. The V gene is TRBV2, the J gene TRBJ2-1; 11 bases match TRBD2. The source is a woman aged 18-29 years with Graves' hyperthyroidism. For the CDR3, the DNA is TGTGCCAGCAGTGCCCCTAGCGGGAGGATTTACAATGAGCAGTTCTTC. Translation gives CASSAPSGRIYNEQFF.